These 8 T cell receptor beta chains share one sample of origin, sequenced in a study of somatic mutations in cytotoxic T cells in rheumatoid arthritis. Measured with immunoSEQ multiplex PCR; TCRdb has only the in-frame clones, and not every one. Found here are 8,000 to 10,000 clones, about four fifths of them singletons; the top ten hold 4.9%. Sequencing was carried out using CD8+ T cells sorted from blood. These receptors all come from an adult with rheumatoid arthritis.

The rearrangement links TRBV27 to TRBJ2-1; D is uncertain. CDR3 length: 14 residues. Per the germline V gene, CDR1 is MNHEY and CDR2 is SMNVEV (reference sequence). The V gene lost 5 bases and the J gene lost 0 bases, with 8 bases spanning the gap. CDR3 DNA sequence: TGTGCCAGCAGTCGCTCTGACTCCTACAATGAGCAGTTCTTC. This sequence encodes CASSRSDSYNEQFF.

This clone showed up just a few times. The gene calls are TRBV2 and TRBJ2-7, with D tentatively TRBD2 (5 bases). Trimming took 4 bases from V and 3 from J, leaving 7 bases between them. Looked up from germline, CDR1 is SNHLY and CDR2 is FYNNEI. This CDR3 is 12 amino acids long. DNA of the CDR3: TGTGCCAGCAGTGCGACTAACTACGAGCAGTACGTC. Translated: CASSATNYEQYV.

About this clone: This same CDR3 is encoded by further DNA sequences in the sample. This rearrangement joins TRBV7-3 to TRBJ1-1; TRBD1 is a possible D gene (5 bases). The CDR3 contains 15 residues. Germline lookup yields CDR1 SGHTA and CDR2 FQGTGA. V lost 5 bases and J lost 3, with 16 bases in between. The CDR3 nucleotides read TGTGCCAGCAGCCCCGCTGCGTGGGGGGACACTGAAGCTTTCTTT. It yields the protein CASSPAAWGDTEAFF.

CDR3 coding DNA: TGTGCCAGCAGCTCTTCTAGCGCCGGCACCGGGGAGCTGTTTTTT. This gives the protein CASSSSSAGTGELFF. V usage is TRBV7-8 and J usage is TRBJ2-2; possible D gene TRBD2, 6 bases. The length of the CDR3 is 15 residues. Germline CDR1 and CDR2: SGHVS and FQNEAQ. Trimming pared 4 bases from V and 4 bases from J, leaving 13 bases between.

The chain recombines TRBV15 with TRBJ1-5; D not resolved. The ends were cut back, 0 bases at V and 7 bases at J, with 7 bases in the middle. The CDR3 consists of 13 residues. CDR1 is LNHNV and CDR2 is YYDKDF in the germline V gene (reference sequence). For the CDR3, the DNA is TGTGCCACCAGCAGAGAGCCAGGCCAGCCCCAGCATTTT. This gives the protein CATSREPGQPQHF. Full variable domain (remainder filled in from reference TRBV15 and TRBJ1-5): DAMVIQNPRYQVTQFGKPVTLSCSQTLNHNVMYWYQQKSSQAPKLLFHYYDKDFNNEADTPDNFQSRRPNTSFCFLDIRSPGLGDTAMYLCATSREPGQPQHFGDGTRLSIL.

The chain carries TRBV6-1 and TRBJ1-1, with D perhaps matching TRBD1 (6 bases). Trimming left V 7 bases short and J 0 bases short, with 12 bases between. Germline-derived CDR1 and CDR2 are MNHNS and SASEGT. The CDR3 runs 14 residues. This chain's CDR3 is CASTYGGLNTEAFF. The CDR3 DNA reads TGTGCCAGCACATACGGGGGCTTGAACACTGAAGCTTTCTTT.

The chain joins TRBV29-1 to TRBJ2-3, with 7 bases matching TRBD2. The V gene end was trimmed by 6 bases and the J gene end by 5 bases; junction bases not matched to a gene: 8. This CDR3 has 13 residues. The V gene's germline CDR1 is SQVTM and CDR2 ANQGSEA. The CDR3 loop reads CSVSSGVGDTQYF. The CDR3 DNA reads TGCAGCGTATCGAGCGGGGTAGGAGATACGCAGTATTTT.

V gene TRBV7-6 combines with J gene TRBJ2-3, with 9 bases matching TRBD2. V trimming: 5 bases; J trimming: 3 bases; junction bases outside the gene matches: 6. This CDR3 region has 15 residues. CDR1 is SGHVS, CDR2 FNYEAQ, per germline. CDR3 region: CASSLLAGRTDTQYF. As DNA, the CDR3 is TGTGCCAGCAGCCTCCTAGCGGGAAGGACAGATACGCAGTATTTT. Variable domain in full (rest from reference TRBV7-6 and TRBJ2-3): GAGVSQSPRYKVTKRGQDVALRCDPISGHVSLYWYRQALGQGPEFLTYFNYEAQQDKSGLPNDRFSAERPEGSISTLTIQRTEQRDSAMYRCASSLLAGRTDTQYFGPGTRLTVL.